The clone carrying this T cell receptor (beta chain) has only one observation. Antigen unknown. The sample originates from a study of cytomegalovirus exposure and HLA in healthy donors. Study outcomes and limitations: As was reported, the classifier diagnosed cytomegalovirus status with high specificity and sensitivity.

CDR1 is WSHSY and CDR2 is SAAADI in the germline V gene. V lost 4 bases, J lost 6 bases, and 6 bases stayed unmatched. This CDR3 is 14 amino acids long. A multiplex PCR was run with 60 Vbeta primers and 13 Jbeta primers. Produced via immunoSEQ multiplex PCR; TCRdb's table is partial and in-frame only. The sample holds 120,000 or so clones, 78% seen once. Sample: PBMCs. The sequence derives from a man aged 25-45 years in good health and CMV-seropositive. This sequence joins TRBV10-2 and TRBJ1-5, with 7 bases that match TRBD1. The CDR3 protein is CASSARGRVQPQHF. In DNA form, the CDR3 reads TGCGCCAGCAGTGCAAGGGGGCGAGTTCAGCCCCAGCATTTT.